This T cell receptor (beta chain) appears in the sequencing data of a study of blood T cell repertoires in COVID-19. Study information: In each case, the material was cDNA or gDNA derived from T cells, B-cell-depleted T cells, or PBMCs.

Profiling relied on immunoSEQ multiplex PCR, and the TCRdb table lists in-frame clones only, not all of them. The sample contains around 300,000 clones, approximately 90% of which appear only once. The V and J ends lost 8 bases and 0 bases, in that order; junction bases with no gene match: 20. The CDR3 sequence is 19 residues long. The V gene's germline CDR1 is MDHEN and CDR2 SYDVKM. This TCR was sampled from a woman aged 25 to 39 with COVID-19, enrolled during active disease. The V and J genes are TRBV28 and TRBJ1-1; the match to TRBD1 covers 8 bases. The sequenced sample consisted of peripheral blood. Written as DNA, the CDR3 is TGTGCCAGCCGTCCCCGGGGGACTACAGGGGGTAGGCTGAACACTGAAGCTTTCTTT. This codes for CASRPRGTTGGRLNTEAFF.